This T cell receptor (beta chain) was captured in a study of cytomegalovirus exposure and HLA in healthy donors listed by TCRdb under 2017. The study in broad terms: According to an earlier analysis of 587 of the donors, 200 million or so T cells yielded some 120 million unique TCR beta sequences and 276 Gb of sequence data. Approximately 300 gigabases of sequencing data and tens of millions of unique TCR sequences were included in an early release covering roughly 700 HLA-typed donors. Of the 398 genotyped donors, 75% to 85% were placed in the genetic ancestry cluster associated with self-reported Caucasian donors. The study was designed to test whether signatures of past pathogen exposure could be identified by cataloging public T cell receptors. The study profiled the T cell repertoires of 500 to 800 subjects by immunosequencing and related them to cytomegalovirus serostatus. A separate validation cohort of 100 to 150 different subjects was used in addition to the approximately 700-subject first cohort. High-throughput TCR immunosequencing, statistical association of individual TCRs with disease status, and machine learning were combined to predict cytomegalovirus infection status. To study patterns of TCR occurrence, a later analysis re-analyzed previously published TCR beta repertoires from 550 to 800 donors and added high-resolution HLA genotyping. Rather than using new phenotypic data, the later analysis identified candidate immune exposures from TCR beta sequences and from how often those sequences occurred across donors. To decide whether each TCR beta V gene segment behaved as functional or pseudogenic, an earlier analysis of some 570 of the donors relied on high-throughput TCR beta sequencing. Donor age, sex, ethnicity and CMV serostatus were compiled alongside the repertoire data. A later genetic analysis took genome-wide SNP genotypes for about 55% of the roughly 700 donors and used that subset as a discovery cohort. Every discovery cohort repertoire had been produced on one sequencing platform. Class I and class II HLA loci were covered by the typing at four-digit resolution. Typing coverage varied by locus: about 620-630 donors for A, B, C, DRB1 and DQB1; about 520 for DQA1; approximately 570 for DPA1; 450 to 480 for DPB1. Several DR-DQ haplotypes were treated as single units for association and clustering because of strong linkage in the cohort. Across approximately 400 genotyped donors of the cohort, an average of roughly 250,000 unique TCR beta nucleotide sequences per donor were sequenced, and roughly 20% of those sequences were non-productive.

On this clone: What this receptor recognizes is not known. Base qualities are not recorded, but no much larger clone differs from it by a single base.

The method was the immunoSEQ multiplex PCR assay. A mixture of 60 forward primers for TCR Vbeta segments and 13 reverse primers for TCR Jbeta segments was used in the multiplex PCR. The CDR3 region of rearranged TCR beta genes was amplified from genomic DNA with a multiplex PCR assay. On the Illumina HiSeq System, the amplified TCR beta libraries were sequenced as 87-base-pair reads. As for the authors' bioinformatics: A later analysis tallied roughly 76 million unique TCR beta chains across the 666 repertoires, and approximately 12 million of those chains were shared by two or more donors. A nearest-neighbor algorithm error-corrected the raw reads and collapsed the reads into unique sequences, merging closely related sequences to remove PCR and sequencing errors. CDR3 sequences were aligned to IMGT reference sequences to assign V, D and J gene segments. For a sequence to be retained, at least a six-nucleotide match to both a V gene segment and a J gene segment was required. A rearrangement was called productive if the CDR3 had no stop codons and remained in frame with V and J, and every other rearrangement was called non-productive. Following IMGT convention, CDR3 was defined as the stretch from the second conserved V-encoded cysteine to the conserved J-encoded phenylalanine. The earlier analysis of a few hundred of the donors excluded any sequence lacking an unambiguous match to a single V gene segment. An earlier analysis of over 450 of the donors classified V segments as functional when productive rearrangements were above 56.7% and as segregating when the standard deviation between donors was above 5%. A statistical classification framework was developed to diagnose cytomegalovirus status using the catalog of TCR beta chain sequences. In a later analysis, V and J genes were assigned by comparing TCR nucleotide sequences against IMGT/GENE-DB human TR gene sequences. The TCRdist pipeline was used in a later analysis to assign CDR3 sequences and most-parsimonious VDJ recombination scenarios. In a later analysis, each TCR beta chain was defined by its CDR3 amino acid sequence together with its V-gene family, and reads lacking a unique V-gene family were excluded. In a later analysis, 500 to 700 highly shared, low-generation-probability nucleotide sequences were removed to address suspected cross-contamination and a sequencing artifact. In a later analysis, a clonal expansion index was calculated for each public chain from normalized within-repertoire ranks of inferred template counts. A later analysis computed generation probabilities with a VDJ recombination model fitted to out-of-frame rearrangements, and checked the results against IGoR. In a later analysis, hypergeometric tests were used to score TCR-TCR, TCR-HLA and TCR-CMV co-occurrence, with a repertoire-size bias correction applied to TCR pairs. In a later analysis, false discovery rates were estimated by permuting HLA or CMV assignments 20 times. A later analysis grouped co-occurring TCRs with DBSCAN, adding TCRdist sequence similarity when clustering within HLA-allele-positive subsets. For co-occurrence clustering, repertoires with fewer than 30,000 or more than 120,000 public chains were excluded, along with roughly 5 repertoires with anomalous nucleotide sharing. TCRdb limited this immuneACCESS table to in-frame rearrangements with V and J called. A share of clones is missing; checked studies link under half to unresolved V genes, and the rest is unexplained. V and J calls and clone size follow that table, whereas D and trimming were derived from the DNA. Within this sample are 200,000 to 250,000 clones, with less than 85% of them counted one time only. The ten largest account for roughly 0.6% of the sample.

The cohort consisted of 666 healthy bone marrow donors. At the time of sampling, every cohort member was nominally healthy, though immune exposures that went unrecorded were likely present. The donor tested CMV seronegative and was one of the 352 seronegative cohort members. Each donor provided a peripheral blood sample, and peripheral blood mononuclear cells were used for TCR beta sequencing. The Qiagen DNeasy Blood Extraction Kit was used to extract genomic DNA from the blood cell samples. Broader findings and caveats from the paper: In a later genetic analysis, a missense DCLRE1C variant was associated with V-gene and J-gene trimming of TCR beta chains, and the association was replicated in an independent cohort. Across donors, most TCR sequences were observed very rarely, whereas some public TCRs were present in many individuals. In an earlier analysis of under 600 of the donors, most TCR beta V segments were observed in productive rearrangements about 87% or about 30% of the time, broadly matching IMGT annotations. According to a later analysis, parvovirus B19, influenza, CMV and Epstein-Barr virus appeared linked to several top co-occurrence clusters. Presence/absence analyses assumed roughly uniform sequencing depth across donors, an assumption that may not hold. According to a later analysis, most CMV-associated TCR beta chains appeared to be HLA-restricted, and the HLA associations seemed to be driven largely by CMV exposure. The sequencing pipeline was judged likely to have produced a cluster of highly shared sequence variants as a technical artifact. In a later analysis, HLA-associated TCR beta chains were found to be more clonally expanded and to have lower generation probabilities than equally common non-associated chains. The study gave a list of around 170 TCR beta chains associated with cytomegalovirus. In vitro tests confirmed that three of the cytomegalovirus-associated TCR beta chains recognize cytomegalovirus antigens. In a later analysis, the rate of TCR association differed among HLA loci, with DRB1 alleles having the most associated TCRs and HLA-C alleles having the fewest. Correlated functional status among segregating V segments might reflect linkage disequilibrium, but an unknown experimental factor could not be ruled out. It was suggested by the authors that the approach could potentially be generalized to other disease states and immunological phenotypes. At a false discovery rate of 0.05, a later analysis linked fewer than 20,000 TCR beta sequences to specific HLA alleles. Immune exposure information for the cohort was limited to CMV serostatus. The 87-base-pair reads could not distinguish some IMGT-functional V segments, including TRBV6-2 and TRBV6-3, so those segments were excluded. A later genetic analysis reported fewer N-insertions in productive TCRs among donors in an Asian-associated ancestry cluster than the roughly 690-donor mean. The classifier was reported to diagnose cytomegalovirus status with high specificity and sensitivity in both the original and validation cohorts. A further reported finding was that TCR beta sequences accurately predicted the HLA-A and HLA-B alleles for most subjects in the first cohort. HLA typing was unavailable for some donors at each locus, so association tests used only the typed subset. The cohort was sequenced for TCR beta chains only, and without alpha or paired-chain data the features that could be detected were limited. The earlier analysis of about 600 of the donors excluded roughly 17 rarely observed V segments, including chromosome 9 orphons, because counts were too low. Assigning TCR associations to individual alleles was difficult when HLA alleles, especially DR and DQ, strongly co-occurred.

As encoded in the germline V gene, CDR1 is SGDLS while CDR2 is YYNGEE. The CDR3 numbers 14 residues from cysteine through phenylalanine. CDR3 DNA only is kept here, 42 bases in frame from base 1. Source material: PBMCs. The V and J genes are TRBV9 and TRBJ2-5; a weak D assignment points to TRBD1 (6 bases agree). The J call is doubtful: the DNA matches TRBJ2-7 better. The source of this sequence is a man between 18 and 35 years old in good health and CMV-seronegative. The CDR3 reads CASSVEDRFYEQYF. The nucleotides are TGTGCCAGCAGCGTAGAGGACAGATTCTACGAGCAGTACTTC.